This is a list of T cell receptor beta chains from one sample in a study of cytomegalovirus exposure and HLA in healthy donors. Only in-frame clones appear in the TCRdb table, and some are missing; sequencing was by immunoSEQ multiplex PCR. The repertoire consists of more than 150,000 clones, with 87% occurring once and the leading ten covering about 0.23%. The specimen was PBMCs. The receptors here all came from a girl less than two years old in good health and CMV-seronegative. CDR3s include the opening cysteine and the closing phenylalanine or tryptophan. A D gene is named only where the DNA matches it firmly. Only part of the rows carry a size: once, few, many, or a class if the clone is expanded.

>TRBJ1-1|13|NA|TRBV29-1|NA
TGCAGCGGAAGGAGGGCAGAGAACACTGAAGCTTTCTTT
CSGRRAENTEAFF
>TRBJ1-2|15|TRBD1|TRBV14|NA
TGTGCCAGCAGCGCCCGGGACAGGGGGCTCTATGGCTACACCTTC
CASSARDRGLYGYTF
>TRBJ2-3|14|TRBD2|TRBV27|NA
TGTGCCAGCAGTTTGCAAGCGGGGGTTGATACGCAGTATTTT
CASSLQAGVDTQYF
>TRBJ1-2|17|NA|TRBV27|NA
TGTGCCAGCAGGGGGTCCGGGACAAATATTACGAACTATGGCTACACCTTC
CASRGSGTNITNYGYTF
>TRBJ2-5|14|TRBD2|TRBV4-2|NA
TGTGCCAGCAGTGAGCGGGGGGCCCCGAGGACCCAGTACTTC
CASSERGAPRTQYF
>TRBJ1-6|14|TRBD1|TRBV5-1|once
TGCGCCAGCAGCTTGGTTCAGGGGGAATCACCCCTCCACTTT
CASSLVQGESPLHF
>TRBJ1-5|14|TRBD1|TRBV27|NA
TGTGCCAGCAGCCATCCCGGGACAGACCAGCCCCAGCATTTT
CASSHPGTDQPQHF
>TRBJ1-2|12|TRBD1|TRBV2|once
TGTGCCGGCTCGGACAGGAGCTATGGCTACACCTTC
CAGSDRSYGYTF
>TRBJ2-3|12|NA|TRBV5-1|NA
TGCGCCAGCAGCTCGGAGGGGGATACGCAGTATTTT
CASSSEGDTQYF
>TRBJ1-4|11|NA|TRBV29-1|NA
TGCAGCGTTGGTTATAATGAAAAACTGTTTTTT
CSVGYNEKLFF
>TRBJ1-5|18|TRBD1|TRBV5-4|once
TGTGCCAGCAGCTTCGGTGGGGCAGGGGGCAACCTCAATCAGCCCCAGCATTTT
CASSFGGAGGNLNQPQHF
>TRBJ1-2|14|NA|TRBV9|NA
TGTGCCAGCAGCACCGACCGGTACCTAGATGGCTACACCTTC
CASSTDRYLDGYTF
>TRBJ1-1|13|NA|TRBV4-1|NA
TGCGCCGCTCGGAGGCAGGACAACACTGAAGCTTTCTTT
CAARRQDNTEAFF
>TRBJ2-5|12|NA|TRBV2|NA
TGTGCCAGCATAGGACAGCAAGAGACCCAGTACTTC
CASIGQQETQYF
>TRBJ1-2|14|TRBD1|TRBV6-6|NA
TGTGCCAGCAGTTACTTTGACAGGGACTATGGCTACACCTTC
CASSYFDRDYGYTF
>TRBJ1-1|14|TRBD1|TRBV30|NA
TGTGCCTGGTGGGACAGCAGCATGAACACTGAAGCTTTCTTT
CAWWDSSMNTEAFF
>TRBJ2-1|14|NA|TRBV7-9|NA
TGTGCCAGCAGCTTAACCGGGGGTGGAAATGAGCAGTTCTTC
CASSLTGGGNEQFF
>TRBJ2-1|17|TRBD2|TRBV4-3|NA
TGCGCCAGCAGCCAACGGGCTCTAGCGGGGTACGACAATGAGCAGTTCTTC
CASSQRALAGYDNEQFF
>TRBJ2-7|15|NA|TRBV10-3|NA
TGTGCCATCAGTGTCACGATAACGAGCTCCTACGAGCAGTACTTC
CAISVTITSSYEQYF
>TRBJ1-1|13|NA|TRBV12-5|NA
TGTGCTAGTGGTTTGGGGGCCAACACTGAAGCTTTCTTT
CASGLGANTEAFF
>TRBJ2-1|13|NA|TRBV7-3|once
TGTGCCAGCAGCTCAGACAGATACAATGAGCAGTTCTTC
CASSSDRYNEQFF
>TRBJ2-3|12|NA|TRBV7-9|NA
TGTGCCAGCAGCTTAGACGTAGTTACGCAGTATTTT
CASSLDVVTQYF
>TRBJ2-3|17|NA|TRBV5-1|NA
TGCGCCAGCAGCTCCTCCGAGGGTGGGGTTGCCACAGATACGCAGTATTTT
CASSSSEGGVATDTQYF
>TRBJ2-2|15|TRBD2|TRBV5-4|once
TGTGCCAGCAGCTACCTAGCGGGAGAAACCGAGGAGCTGTTTTTT
CASSYLAGETEELFF
>TRBJ1-1|14|NA|TRBV5-1|NA
TGCGCCAGCCAAAAGAGGGGAGGGAACACTGAAGCTTTCTTT
CASQKRGGNTEAFF
>TRBJ2-4|22|TRBD2|TRBV6-1|NA
TGTGCCAGCAGTGAAGTATTTAATCTAGCGGGGGGCCCCCGGCTAGCCAAAAACATTCAGTACTTC
CASSEVFNLAGGPRLAKNIQYF
>TRBJ1-5|13|TRBD1|TRBV30|NA
TGTGCCTGGGCGGGACAGGGCAATCAGCCCCAGCATTTT
CAWAGQGNQPQHF
>TRBJ2-3|16|TRBD1|TRBV7-6|once
TGTGCCAGCAGCTTAGCGTTCCGACAGGGTACAGATACGCAGTATTTT
CASSLAFRQGTDTQYF
>TRBJ1-1|12|NA|TRBV7-9|NA
TGTTCCAGCTCGGGAATTCGGGCTGAAGCTTTCTTT
CSSSGIRAEAFF